A selection of T cell receptor beta chains follows, all from one sample in a study of T cell responses to AZD1222 COVID-19 vaccine. Only in-frame clones appear in the TCRdb table, and some are missing; sequencing was by immunoSEQ multiplex PCR. Seen here are 90,000 to 120,000 clones, about 89% observed once, and the top ten hold 16%. Sequencing used peripheral blood, obtained on day 0 of AZD1222 vaccination. Every receptor here comes from an adult in good health. CDR3s leave out the opening cysteine and the closing phenylalanine or tryptophan. The order of the fields is clone size, J gene, V gene, CDR3 length, CDR3 protein. Expanded clones are given a class, and other clones once, few, many or no size at all.

NA	TRBJ1-2	TRBV11-2	13	ASSLADRASDGYT
NA	TRBJ2-7	TRBV5-7	13	ASSHTQLVPYEQY
once	TRBJ2-7	TRBV19	12	ASSTYRGPGEQY
NA	TRBJ2-7	TRBV15	14	ATSRDSRGWTYEQY
NA	TRBJ1-2	TRBV28	12	ASSPQGQFYGYT
NA	TRBJ1-2	TRBV6-5	11	ASIPGTGEGYT
few	TRBJ1-4	TRBV7-9	13	ASSSVRETNEKLF
NA	TRBJ2-2	TRBV24-1	16	ATSDSRRGSSNTGELF
NA	TRBJ1-2	TRBV7-9	12	ASSLASGGVGYT
NA	TRBJ1-3	TRBV18	11	ASSLSYGNTIY
NA	TRBJ2-1	TRBV6-5	11	ASSPGEYNEQF
NA	TRBJ1-1	TRBV19	13	ASDRGLNLNTEAF
NA	TRBJ1-2	TRBV12-3/TRBV12-4	11	ASSLARWGGYT
NA	TRBJ2-3	TRBV2	12	ASRAWDYTDTQY
NA	TRBJ1-1	TRBV7-2	13	ASSHRDRLHTEAF
once	TRBJ1-3	TRBV7-3	13	ASSPGGSSGNTIY
once	TRBJ2-3	TRBV11-2	14	ASSSGLATSTDTQY
NA	TRBJ1-6	TRBV14	13	ASSQTTFYDSPLH
NA	TRBJ1-2	TRBV15	14	ATSKLLDTANYGYT
NA	TRBJ2-3	TRBV7-9	12	ASDTGVESDTQY
NA	TRBJ1-5	TRBV10-3	13	AISDRTDSNQPQH
few	TRBJ2-7	TRBV6-5	8	ASRAYEQY
NA	TRBJ1-4	TRBV19	12	ASSQRGALEKLF
NA	TRBJ1-6	TRBV28	15	ASSLGPRTGTITPLH
once	TRBJ2-2	TRBV6-5	11	ASRPFFTGELF
NA	TRBJ2-2	TRBV14	11	ASSQGYTGELF
NA	TRBJ2-1	TRBV7-9	13	ASSFRLAGENEQF
NA	TRBJ1-3	TRBV5-4	12	ASSLGGSGNTIY
NA	TRBJ2-1	TRBV28	11	ASRESSYNEQF
NA	TRBJ1-2	TRBV20-1	9	SADDDYGYT
NA	TRBJ1-5	TRBV6-5	13	ASSYLGTGNQPQH
few	TRBJ2-3	TRBV10-2	12	ATKGTSETDTQY
NA	TRBJ2-7	TRBV27	13	ASSLSYTPTLEQY
NA	TRBJ1-1	TRBV9	11	ASGDGASRGAF
NA	TRBJ2-5	TRBV11-1	11	ASSPRGGETQY
NA	TRBJ2-4	TRBV28	14	ASSLRGLVAKNIQY
NA	TRBJ1-2	TRBV3-1/TRBV3-2	10	ASSPSGYGYT
once	TRBJ1-1	TRBV7-9	12	ASSLGTVNTEAF
NA	TRBJ1-1	TRBV5-4	15	ASSKGGLSGSNTEAF
NA	TRBJ2-1	TRBV7-9	14	ASSFPLAGVQSEQF
NA	TRBJ2-7	TRBV7-9	10	ASSYQSYEQY